The 19 T cell receptor beta chains listed next were all sequenced from one sample in a study of CD8+ T cells in alopecia areata. Sequencing used cDNA as its template, made by extracting RNA and reverse transcribing it. Assay used: immunoSEQ multiplex PCR; TCRdb lists only in-frame clones, some missing. The profile shows about 190,000 clones, 60% of them singletons. Treatment: oral pan-JAK inhibitor, 5-10 mg twice daily. The sample consisted of CD4+ T cells sorted from blood, taken at week 24, from a patient treated with tofacitinib. The receptors originated from a human donor with alopecia areata.

This clone was found once. The rearrangement uses TRBV30 and TRBJ1-4; 9 nucleotides line up with TRBD1. Per the germline V gene, CDR1 is GTSNPN and CDR2 is SVGIG (reference sequence). With 1 base clipped from V and 8 bases from J, the junction kept 8 bases outside the gene matches. The CDR3 length is 15 residues. CDR3: CAWSAMGQGGEKLFF. The CDR3 nucleotides read TGTGCCTGGAGTGCAATGGGACAGGGCGGAGAAAAACTGTTTTTT.

The CDR3 DNA reads TGTGCCAGCATAGCGGGAGTGTACCAAGAGACCCAGTACTTC. Encoded protein: CASIAGVYQETQYF. J is TRBJ2-5 and V is TRBV2; 9 bases line up with TRBD2. This CDR3 has 14 residues. CDR1 is SNHLY, CDR2 FYNNEI, per germline. V gave up 7 bases and J gave up 0 bases; unmatched junction bases: 3.

The chain is built from TRBV2 and TRBJ2-1, with TRBD2 matching 9 bases. The CDR3 is 17 amino acids. The trim removed 1 base at V and 3 bases at J, leaving 7 bases unmatched. Germline V CDR1 and CDR2: SNHLY, FYNNEI. CDR3: CASSEGGAGGIYNEQFF. The CDR3 coding sequence is TGTGCCAGCAGTGAAGGGGGCGCGGGGGGGATCTACAATGAGCAGTTCTTC.

The chain employs TRBV13 and TRBJ1-6; D remains ambiguous. Trimming pared 4 bases from V and 8 bases from J, leaving 6 bases between. CDR3 size: 12 residues. Germline loops: CDR1 PRHDT, CDR2 FYEKMQ (reference sequence). The CDR3 region has the DNA TGTGCCAGCAGCTCTTCGGATTCACCCCTCCACTTT. Amino acids: CASSSSDSPLHF.

J is TRBJ1-1 and V is TRBV27, with D maybe TRBD1 (6 bases). V shed 3 bases and J shed 1 base, with 9 bases lying between them. The CDR3 runs 14 residues. CDR1 and CDR2 (germline): MNHEY, SMNVEV (reference sequence). CDR3 loop: CASSFQTGNTEAFF. Written as DNA, the CDR3 is TGTGCCAGCAGTTTTCAGACAGGGAACACTGAAGCTTTCTTT.

The chain links TRBV29-1 to TRBJ2-5, with D possibly matching TRBD1 (5 bases). Trimming took 4 bases from V and 1 from J, leaving 10 bases between them. The CDR3 runs to 13 residues. Germline CDR1 and CDR2: SQVTM and ANQGSEA. CDR3 bases: TGCAGCGTTGTAGGGGCTAGCCAAGAGACCCAGTACTTC. This sequence encodes CSVVGASQETQYF.

This clone was counted a single time. The chain couples TRBV15 to TRBJ2-3, with 8 nucleotides matching TRBD2. The CDR3 sequence is 18 residues long. The junction had 14 bases not matched to a gene; V was cut back by 6 bases and J by 0 bases. The germline V gene has CDR1 LNHNV and CDR2 YYDKDF (reference sequence). In DNA form, the CDR3 reads TGTGCCACCAGACCGAGCGGGGGACACACCTCTAGCACAGATACGCAGTATTTT. This codes for CATRPSGGHTSSTDTQYF.

V usage is TRBV7-9 and J usage is TRBJ2-6; no firm D call. CDR3 length: 15 amino acids. V dropped 2 bases and J dropped 0 bases, with 5 bases sitting between them. Germline V CDR1 and CDR2: SEHNR, FQNEAQ (reference sequence). The CDR3 sequence is CASSLTASGANVLTF. CDR3 coding DNA: TGTGCCAGCAGCTTAACGGCCTCTGGGGCCAACGTCCTGACTTTC.

V and J are TRBV30 and TRBJ2-7; no reliable D call. Germline V CDR1 and CDR2: GTSNPN, SVGIG (reference sequence). Trimming stripped 3 bases from V and 4 bases from J, with 10 bases between. The CDR3 is made up of 12 amino acids. The DNA of the CDR3 is TGTGCCTGGAGCCCCACAGAATACGAGCAGTACTTC. Its translation: CAWSPTEYEQYF.

The chain joins TRBV25-1 to TRBJ1-6, with unresolved D. The CDR3 length is 13 residues. Trimming took 6 bases from V and 8 from J, leaving 11 bases between them. Germline V gene sequence: CDR1 MGHDK, CDR2 SYGVNS. The CDR3 bases are TGTGCCAGCAGCCTACACTCGGATTCACCCCTCCACTTT. It yields the protein CASSLHSDSPLHF.

This chain connects TRBV9 to TRBJ1-6; 10 bases agree with TRBD1. The CDR3 sequence is 15 residues long. Per the germline V gene, CDR1 is SGDLS and CDR2 is YYNGEE. The ends lost 3 bases at V and 9 bases at J; junction bases unmatched: 6. The CDR3 region has the DNA TGTGCCAGCAGCGAACGGACAGGGGGAGGTTCACCCCTCCACTTT. The encoded protein is CASSERTGGGSPLHF.

The CDR3 DNA reads TGTGCCAGCAGCCCCCAGGGATGGAGTCAAGAGACCCAGTACTTC. It translates to CASSPQGWSQETQYF. The genes are TRBV7-2 and TRBJ2-5, with a tentative D call TRBD1 (5 bases). V was pared by 5 bases and J by 2 bases, with 15 bases between. From germline, CDR1 is SGHTA and CDR2 FQGNSA. CDR3 size: 15 residues.

V gene TRBV2 combines with J gene TRBJ2-2; D might be TRBD2 (7 bases). V was pared by 6 bases and J by 7 bases, with 12 bases between. This CDR3 contains 13 residues. CDR1 is SNHLY, CDR2 FYNNEI, per germline. Here the CDR3 reads CASSGGPNGELFF. DNA for the CDR3: TGTGCCAGCAGCGGGGGGCCTAACGGGGAGCTGTTTTTT.

The chain is built from TRBV5-6 and TRBJ2-5, with D possibly called TRBD1 or TRBD2 (5 bases each). The length of the CDR3 is 13 residues. Per germline, CDR1 SGHDT and CDR2 YYEEEE. V shed 5 bases and J shed 1 base, with 9 bases lying between them. The chain's CDR3 is CASRRDVQETQYF. The DNA of the CDR3 is TGTGCCAGCAGGAGGGACGTCCAAGAGACCCAGTACTTC.

This chain connects TRBV28 to TRBJ2-2; 7 bases align to TRBD2. Germline-derived CDR1 and CDR2 are MDHEN and SYDVKM. Unmatched junction bases numbered 4, after V lost 7 bases and J lost 5 bases. CDR3 size: 13 residues. The CDR3 nucleotides are TGTGCCAGCACGCTCGGGGGGACCGGGGAGCTGTTTTTT. It encodes CASTLGGTGELFF.

The V call is TRBV30, the J call TRBJ2-1; either TRBD1 or TRBD2 may fit D (5 bases each). The V gene's germline CDR1 is GTSNPN and CDR2 SVGIG (reference sequence). This CDR3 is 14 amino acids long. V lost 1 base and J 2 bases, leaving 9 bases between the germline ends. CDR3 in DNA: TGTGCCTGGAGTGGGGGGAAAACCTACAATGAGCAGTTCTTC. It yields the protein CAWSGGKTYNEQFF. Full variable domain (rest looked up from reference TRBV30 and TRBJ2-1): SQTIHQWPATLVQPVGSPLSLECTVEGTSNPNLYWYRQAAGRGLQLLFYSVGIGQISSEVPQNLSASRPQDRQFILSSKKLLLSDSGFYLCAWSGGKTYNEQFFGPGTRLTVL.

The chain joins TRBV29-1 to TRBJ1-1; 7 nucleotides line up with TRBD1. Germline CDR1 SQVTM, CDR2 ANQGSEA. CDR3 length equals 13 residues. With V trimmed by 5 bases and J by 4 bases, 7 bases remained unmatched. CDR3: CSVSGQTATEAFF. The CDR3 DNA reads as TGCAGCGTTTCGGGACAGACGGCCACTGAAGCTTTCTTT. Based on the CDR3 plus reference TRBV29-1 and TRBJ1-1, the full variable domain is SAVISQKPSRDICQRGTSLTIQCQVDSQVTMMFWYRQQPGQSLTLIATANQGSEATYESGFVIDKFPISRPNLTFSTLTVSNMSPEDSSIYLCSVSGQTATEAFFGQGTRLTVV.

The rearrangement uses TRBV12-5 and TRBJ2-7, with D perhaps matching TRBD2 (5 bases). Germline assignment: CDR1 LGHNT and CDR2 FRNRAP. The CDR3 is 13 residues long. Between the trimmed V and J ends, which lost 4 bases and 2 bases, there was a span of 9 bases. Here the CDR3 reads CASGSGETYEQYF. For the CDR3, the DNA is TGTGCTAGTGGTTCCGGGGAAACCTACGAGCAGTACTTC.

In this sample, this clone turned up a few times. The chain employs TRBV7-9 and TRBJ1-4; 9 nucleotides match TRBD1. Unmatched junction bases numbered 5, after V lost 5 bases and J lost 7 bases. This CDR3 is built from 14 residues. CDR1 and CDR2 (germline): SEHNR, FQNEAQ (reference sequence). The CDR3 coding sequence is TGTGCCAGCAGCCTTGGGACAGGGCCTGAAAAACTGTTTTTT. Protein product: CASSLGTGPEKLFF.